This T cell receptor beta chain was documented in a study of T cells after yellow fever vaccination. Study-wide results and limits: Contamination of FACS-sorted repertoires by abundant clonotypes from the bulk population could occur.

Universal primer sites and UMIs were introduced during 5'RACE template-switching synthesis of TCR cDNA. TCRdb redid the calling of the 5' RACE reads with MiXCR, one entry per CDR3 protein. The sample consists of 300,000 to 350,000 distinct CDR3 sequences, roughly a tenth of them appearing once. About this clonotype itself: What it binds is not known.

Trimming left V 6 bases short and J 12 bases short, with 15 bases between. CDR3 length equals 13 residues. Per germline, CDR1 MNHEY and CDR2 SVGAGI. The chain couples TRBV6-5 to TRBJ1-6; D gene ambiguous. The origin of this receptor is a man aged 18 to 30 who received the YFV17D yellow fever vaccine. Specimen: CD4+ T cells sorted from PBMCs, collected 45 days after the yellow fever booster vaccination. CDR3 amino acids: CASSPTRPLPLHF. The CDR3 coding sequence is TGTGCCAGCAGCCCAACTCGGCCTTTACCCCTCCACTTT.